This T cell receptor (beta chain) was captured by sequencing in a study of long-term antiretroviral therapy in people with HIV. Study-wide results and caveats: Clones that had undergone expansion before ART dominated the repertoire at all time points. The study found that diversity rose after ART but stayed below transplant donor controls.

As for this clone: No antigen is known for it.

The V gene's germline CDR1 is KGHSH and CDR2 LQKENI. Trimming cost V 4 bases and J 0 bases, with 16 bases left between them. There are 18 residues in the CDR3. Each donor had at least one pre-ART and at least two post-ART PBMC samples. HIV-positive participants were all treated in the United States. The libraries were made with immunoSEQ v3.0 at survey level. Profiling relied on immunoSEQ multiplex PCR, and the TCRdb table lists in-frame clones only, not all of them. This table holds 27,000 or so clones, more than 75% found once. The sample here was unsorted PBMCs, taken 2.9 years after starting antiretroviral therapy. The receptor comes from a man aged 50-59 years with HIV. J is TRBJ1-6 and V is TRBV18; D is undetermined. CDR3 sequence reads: CASSLYSQESSYNSPLHF. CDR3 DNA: TGTGCCAGCTCACTTTACTCTCAGGAAAGCTCCTATAATTCACCCCTCCACTTT.